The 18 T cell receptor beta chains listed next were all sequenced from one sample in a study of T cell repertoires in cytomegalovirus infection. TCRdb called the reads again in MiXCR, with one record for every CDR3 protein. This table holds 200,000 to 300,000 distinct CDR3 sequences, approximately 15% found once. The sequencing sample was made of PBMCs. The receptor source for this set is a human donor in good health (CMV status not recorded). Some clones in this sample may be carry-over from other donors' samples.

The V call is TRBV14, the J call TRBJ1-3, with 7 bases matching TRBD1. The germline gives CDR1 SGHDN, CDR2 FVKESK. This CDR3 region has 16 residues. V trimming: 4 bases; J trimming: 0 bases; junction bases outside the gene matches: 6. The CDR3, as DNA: TGTGCCAGCAGCCCCCACAGGGGCCCCTCTGGAAACACCATATATTTT. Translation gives CASSPHRGPSGNTIYF. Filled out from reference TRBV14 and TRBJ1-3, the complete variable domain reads EAGVTQFPSHSVIEKGQTVTLRCDPISGHDNLYWYRRVMGKEIKFLLHFVKESKQDESGMPNNRFLAERTGGTYSTLKVQPAELEDSGVYFCASSPHRGPSGNTIYFGEGSWLTVV.

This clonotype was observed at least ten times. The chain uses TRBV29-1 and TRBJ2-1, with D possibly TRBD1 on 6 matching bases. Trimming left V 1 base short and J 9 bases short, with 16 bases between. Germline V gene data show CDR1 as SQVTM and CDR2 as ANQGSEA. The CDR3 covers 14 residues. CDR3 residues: CSVEGATGLVEQFF. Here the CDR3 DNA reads TGCAGCGTTGAAGGGGCTACAGGGTTGGTTGAGCAGTTCTTC.

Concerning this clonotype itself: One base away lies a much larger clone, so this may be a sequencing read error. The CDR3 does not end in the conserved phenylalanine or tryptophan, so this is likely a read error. The CDR3 loop is CASSEVSQMAFV. The CDR3, as DNA: TGTGCCAGCAGTGAAGTAAGCCAGATGGCTTTCGTT. This sequence joins TRBV6-2 or TRBV6-3 and TRBJ1-1; D remains ambiguous. This CDR3 region has 12 residues. Trimming removed 5 bases from V and 11 bases from J, with 15 bases in between. Per germline, CDR1 MNHEY and CDR2 SVGEGT.

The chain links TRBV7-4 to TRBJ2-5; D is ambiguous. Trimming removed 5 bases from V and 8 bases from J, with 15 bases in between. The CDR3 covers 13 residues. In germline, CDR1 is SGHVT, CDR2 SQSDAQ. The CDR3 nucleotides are TGTGCCAGCAGCCCACCGTCAGAGGATACCCAGTACTTC. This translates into CASSPPSEDTQYF. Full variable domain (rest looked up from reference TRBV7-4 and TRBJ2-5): GAGVSQSPRYKVAKRGRDVALRCDSISGHVTLYWYRQTLGQGSEVLTYSQSDAQRDKSGRPSGRFSAERPERSVSTLKIQRTEQGDSAVYLCASSPPSEDTQYFGPGTRLLVL.

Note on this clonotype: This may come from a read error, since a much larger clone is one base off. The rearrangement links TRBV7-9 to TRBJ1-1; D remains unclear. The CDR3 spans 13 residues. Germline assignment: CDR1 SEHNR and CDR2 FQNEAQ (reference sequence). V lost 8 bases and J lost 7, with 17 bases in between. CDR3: CASALPAGNEAFF. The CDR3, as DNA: TGTGCCAGCGCCCTCCCCGCGGGGAATGAAGCTTTCTTT.

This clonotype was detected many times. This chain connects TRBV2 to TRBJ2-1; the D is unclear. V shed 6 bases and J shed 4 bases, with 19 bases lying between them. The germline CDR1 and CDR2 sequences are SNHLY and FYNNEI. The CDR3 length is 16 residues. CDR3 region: CASSVFSLRHYNEQFF. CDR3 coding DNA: TGTGCCAGCAGCGTCTTTAGCCTAAGGCATTACAATGAGCAGTTCTTC. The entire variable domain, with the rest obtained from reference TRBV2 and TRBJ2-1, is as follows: EPEVTQTPSHQVTQMGQEVILRCVPISNHLYFYWYRQILGQKVEFLVSFYNNEISEKSEIFDDQFSVERPDGSNFTLKIRSTKLEDSAMYFCASSVFSLRHYNEQFFGPGTRLTVL.

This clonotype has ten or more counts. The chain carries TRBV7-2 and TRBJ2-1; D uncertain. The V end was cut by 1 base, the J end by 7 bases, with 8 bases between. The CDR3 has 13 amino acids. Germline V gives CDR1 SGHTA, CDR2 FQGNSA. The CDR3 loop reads CASSLGRLNEQFF. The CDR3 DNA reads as TGTGCCAGCAGCTTAGGTCGTCTAAATGAGCAGTTCTTC.

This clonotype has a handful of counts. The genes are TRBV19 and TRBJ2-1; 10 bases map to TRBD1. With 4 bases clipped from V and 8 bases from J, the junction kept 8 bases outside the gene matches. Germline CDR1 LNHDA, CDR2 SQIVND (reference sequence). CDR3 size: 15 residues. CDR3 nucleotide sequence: TGTGCCAGTAGTACGGCGACAGGGGGCAAGGATGAGCAGTTCTTC. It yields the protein CASSTATGGKDEQFF.

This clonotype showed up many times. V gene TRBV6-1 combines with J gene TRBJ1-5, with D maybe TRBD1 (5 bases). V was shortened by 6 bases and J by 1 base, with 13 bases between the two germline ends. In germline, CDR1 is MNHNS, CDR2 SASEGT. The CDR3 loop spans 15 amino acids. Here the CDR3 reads CASRKGTVSNQPQHF. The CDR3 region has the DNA TGTGCCAGCAGAAAAGGGACCGTAAGCAATCAGCCCCAGCATTTT.

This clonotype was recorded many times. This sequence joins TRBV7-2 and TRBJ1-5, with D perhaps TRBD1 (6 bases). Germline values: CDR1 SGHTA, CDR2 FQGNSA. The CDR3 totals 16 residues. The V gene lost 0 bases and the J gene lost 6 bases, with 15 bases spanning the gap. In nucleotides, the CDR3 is TGTGCCAGCAGCTTAGCACAGGGTCCAGTAGCTCAGCCCCAGCATTTT. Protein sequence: CASSLAQGPVAQPQHF.

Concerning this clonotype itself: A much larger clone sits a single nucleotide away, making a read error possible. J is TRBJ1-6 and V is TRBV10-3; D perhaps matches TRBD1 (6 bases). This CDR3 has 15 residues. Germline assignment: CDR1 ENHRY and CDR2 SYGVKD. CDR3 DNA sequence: TGTGCCGTCAGCCTGGCGACAGGCCTTAATTCACCCCTCCACTTT. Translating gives CAVSLATGLNSPLHF.

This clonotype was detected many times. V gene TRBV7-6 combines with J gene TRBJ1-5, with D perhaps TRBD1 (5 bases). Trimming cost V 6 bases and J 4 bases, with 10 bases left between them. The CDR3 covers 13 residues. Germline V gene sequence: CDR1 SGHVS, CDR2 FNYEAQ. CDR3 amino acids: CASSGSGNQPQHF. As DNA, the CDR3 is TGTGCCAGCAGTGGGTCAGGGAATCAGCCCCAGCATTTT. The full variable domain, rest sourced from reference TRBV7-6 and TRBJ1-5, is GAGVSQSPRYKVTKRGQDVALRCDPISGHVSLYWYRQALGQGPEFLTYFNYEAQQDKSGLPNDRFSAERPEGSISTLTIQRTEQRDSAMYRCASSGSGNQPQHFGDGTRLSIL.

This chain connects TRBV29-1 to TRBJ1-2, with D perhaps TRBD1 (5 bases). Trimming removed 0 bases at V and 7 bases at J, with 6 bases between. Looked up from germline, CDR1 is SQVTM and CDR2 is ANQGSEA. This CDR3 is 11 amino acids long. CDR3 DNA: TGCAGCGTTGAAGAGGGGGTTGGCTACACCTTC. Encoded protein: CSVEEGVGYTF.

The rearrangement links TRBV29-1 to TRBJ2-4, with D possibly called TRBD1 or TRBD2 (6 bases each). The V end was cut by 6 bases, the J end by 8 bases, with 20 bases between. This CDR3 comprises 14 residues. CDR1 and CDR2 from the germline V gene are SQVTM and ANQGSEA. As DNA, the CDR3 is TGCAGCGTGACCCTACAGGGCCCGGGGGACATTCAGTACTTC. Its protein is CSVTLQGPGDIQYF. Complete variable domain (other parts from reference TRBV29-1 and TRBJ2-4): SAVISQKPSRDICQRGTSLTIQCQVDSQVTMMFWYRQQPGQSLTLIATANQGSEATYESGFVIDKFPISRPNLTFSTLTVSNMSPEDSSIYLCSVTLQGPGDIQYFGAGTRLSVL.

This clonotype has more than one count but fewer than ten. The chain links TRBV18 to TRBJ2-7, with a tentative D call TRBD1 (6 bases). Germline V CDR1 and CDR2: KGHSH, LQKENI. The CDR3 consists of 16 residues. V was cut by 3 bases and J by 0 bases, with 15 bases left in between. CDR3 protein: CASSPQTGLISYEQYF. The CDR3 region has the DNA TGTGCCAGCTCACCTCAGACAGGCCTAATCTCCTACGAGCAGTACTTC.

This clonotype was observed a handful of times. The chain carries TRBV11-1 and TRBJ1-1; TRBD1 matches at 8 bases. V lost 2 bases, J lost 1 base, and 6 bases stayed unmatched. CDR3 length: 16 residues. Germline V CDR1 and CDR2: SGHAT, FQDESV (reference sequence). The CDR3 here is CASSLPTGAPNTEAFF. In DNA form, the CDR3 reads TGTGCCAGCAGCTTACCGACAGGGGCCCCGAACACTGAAGCTTTCTTT.

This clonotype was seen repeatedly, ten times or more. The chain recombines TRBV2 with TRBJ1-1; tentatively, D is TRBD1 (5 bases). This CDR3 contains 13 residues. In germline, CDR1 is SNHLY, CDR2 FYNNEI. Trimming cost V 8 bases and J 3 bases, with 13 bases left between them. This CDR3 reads CASAPLGDTEAFF. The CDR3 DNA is TGTGCCAGCGCCCCTTTGGGGGACACTGAAGCTTTCTTT.

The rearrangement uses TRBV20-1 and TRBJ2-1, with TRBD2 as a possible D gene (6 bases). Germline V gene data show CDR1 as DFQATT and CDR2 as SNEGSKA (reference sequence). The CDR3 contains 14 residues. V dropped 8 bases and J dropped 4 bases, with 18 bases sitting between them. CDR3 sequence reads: CSTAFAGRYNEQFF. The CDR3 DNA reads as TGCAGTACTGCCTTCGCGGGGAGGTACAATGAGCAGTTCTTC.